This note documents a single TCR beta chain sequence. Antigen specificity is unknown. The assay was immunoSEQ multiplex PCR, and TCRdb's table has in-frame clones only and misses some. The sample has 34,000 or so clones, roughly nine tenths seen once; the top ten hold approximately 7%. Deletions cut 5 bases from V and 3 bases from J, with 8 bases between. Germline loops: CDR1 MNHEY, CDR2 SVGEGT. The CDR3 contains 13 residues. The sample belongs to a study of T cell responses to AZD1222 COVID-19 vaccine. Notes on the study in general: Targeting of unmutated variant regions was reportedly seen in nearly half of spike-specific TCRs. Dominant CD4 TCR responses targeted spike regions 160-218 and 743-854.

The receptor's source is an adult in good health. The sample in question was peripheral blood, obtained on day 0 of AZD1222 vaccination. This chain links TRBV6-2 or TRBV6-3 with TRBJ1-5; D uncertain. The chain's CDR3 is CASSDGYNQPQHF. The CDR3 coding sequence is TGTGCCAGCAGTGACGGGTACAATCAGCCCCAGCATTTT.